This T cell receptor (beta chain) was recovered during a study of Graves' ophthalmopathy and Graves' hyperthyroidism. The authors amplified TCR beta CDR3 regions from RNA transcripts. Second-round multiplex PCR came after a first-round RT-PCR that employed HTBI primers. Each CDR3 protein is one row after TCRdb ran MiXCR on the multiplex PCR reads. Of about 740,000 distinct CDR3 sequences in the sample, 40% were seen once. Between the trimmed V and J ends, which lost 1 base and 4 bases, there was a span of 17 bases. Germline lookup yields CDR1 SGHNT and CDR2 YYREEE (reference sequence). CDR3 size: 17 residues.

What was sequenced was peripheral blood. The J gene is TRBJ2-2, the V gene TRBV5-4; D may be TRBD2 (6 bases). This receptor was obtained from an adult man with Graves' ophthalmopathy. CDR3 nucleotide sequence: TGTGCCAGCAGCTTGACCCATGATAGCGGAGCCACCGGGGAGCTGTTTTTT. Residues: CASSLTHDSGATGELFF.